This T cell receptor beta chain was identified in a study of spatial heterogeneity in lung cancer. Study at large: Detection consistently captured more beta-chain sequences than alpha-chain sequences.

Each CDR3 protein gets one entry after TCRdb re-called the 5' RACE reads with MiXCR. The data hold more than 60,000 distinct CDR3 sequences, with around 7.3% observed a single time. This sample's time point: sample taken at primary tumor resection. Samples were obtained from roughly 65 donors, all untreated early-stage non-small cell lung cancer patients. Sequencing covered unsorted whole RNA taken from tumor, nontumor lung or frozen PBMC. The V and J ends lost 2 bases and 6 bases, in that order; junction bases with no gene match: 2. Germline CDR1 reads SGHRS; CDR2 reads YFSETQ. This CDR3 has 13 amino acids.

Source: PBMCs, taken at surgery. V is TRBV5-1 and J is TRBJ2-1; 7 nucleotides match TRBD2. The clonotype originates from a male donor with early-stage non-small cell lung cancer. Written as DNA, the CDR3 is TGCGCCAGCAGCTTATCTAGCGGCAATGAGCAGTTCTTC. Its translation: CASSLSSGNEQFF.